These 16 T cell receptor beta chains were all obtained from the same sample, sequenced in a study of cytomegalovirus exposure and HLA in healthy donors. PCR employed 60 Vbeta and 13 Jbeta primers. TCRdb keeps only in-frame clones here, not all; method: immunoSEQ multiplex PCR. The sample has over 95,000 clones, 60% to 85% seen once; the top ten hold 10% to 15%. The specimen was PBMCs. The receptors here all came from a woman aged 40 to 50 in good health and CMV-seropositive.

This clone was seen a handful of times. J is TRBJ2-7 and V is TRBV7-8; 8 bases fit TRBD1. The V gene end was trimmed by 4 bases and the J gene end by 6 bases; junction bases not matched to a gene: 8. There are 14 residues in the CDR3. Germline V lookup: CDR1 SGHVS, CDR2 FQNEAQ. Here the CDR3 reads CASSYGTGWGEQYF. The DNA of the CDR3 is TGTGCCAGCAGCTACGGGACAGGTTGGGGCGAGCAGTACTTC.

The sample holds a few counts of this clone. The V and J genes are TRBV29-1 and TRBJ2-3; 7 bases fit TRBD2. This CDR3 spans 13 amino acids. After removal of 0 bases from V and 8 bases from J, the junction contained 5 bases not matched to a gene. Per the germline V gene, CDR1 is SQVTM and CDR2 is ANQGSEA. The CDR3 is CSVEDPSGSTQYF. The CDR3 region has the DNA TGCAGCGTTGAAGACCCTAGCGGAAGTACGCAGTATTTT.

J is TRBJ2-1 and V is TRBV5-1; D may be TRBD1 (6 bases). Germline V CDR1 and CDR2: SGHRS, YFSETQ. V was pared by 0 bases and J by 5 bases, with 12 bases between. The CDR3 contains 15 residues. CDR3: CASSLVMGTHNEQFF. In DNA, the CDR3 is TGCGCCAGCAGCTTGGTGATGGGGACACACAATGAGCAGTTCTTC.

This clone was seen more than once but under ten times. This chain connects TRBV19 to TRBJ1-4; TRBD1 matches 9 bases. V trimming: 6 bases; J trimming: 2 bases; junction bases outside the gene matches: 4. Germline assignment: CDR1 LNHDA and CDR2 SQIVND (reference sequence). The CDR3 has 15 amino acids. CDR3 in amino acids: CASRYTGGTNEKLFF. In DNA, the CDR3 is TGTGCCAGTAGATACACAGGGGGCACTAATGAAAAACTGTTTTTT.

This clone was seen a handful of times. This chain uses TRBV18 with TRBJ1-5, with 8 nucleotides matching TRBD1. CDR1 and CDR2 from the germline V gene are KGHSH and LQKENI. The J segment lost 4 bases and the V segment lost 5 bases, leaving 10 bases of the junction unmatched. The length of the CDR3 is 16 residues. The CDR3 here is CASSTGQGPTNQPQHF. CDR3 DNA sequence: TGTGCCAGCTCAACCGGACAGGGCCCAACAAATCAGCCCCAGCATTTT. Full variable domain (missing parts from reference TRBV18 and TRBJ1-5): NAGVMQNPRHLVRRRGQEARLRCSPMKGHSHVYWYRQLPEEGLKFMVYLQKENIIDESGMPKERFSAEFPKEGPSILRIQQVVRGDSAAYFCASSTGQGPTNQPQHFGDGTRLSIL.

The CDR3 here is CASSQAGGTLGEKLFF. The CDR3 DNA sequence: TGCGCCAGCAGCCAGGCGGGGGGGACCCTGGGGGAAAAACTGTTTTTT. V usage is TRBV4-1 and J usage is TRBJ1-4, with D perhaps TRBD1 (5 bases). The germline CDR1 and CDR2 sequences are MGHRA and YSYEKL. The CDR3 sequence is 16 residues long. The V end lost 3 bases, the J end lost 8 bases, and 19 bases lay between the germline ends.

This chain links TRBV6-5 with TRBJ1-2; perhaps TRBD1 as D (6 bases). V lost 0 bases, J lost 4 bases, and 12 bases lay in between. Germline assignment: CDR1 MNHEY and CDR2 SVGAGI. The CDR3 is 15 residues long. CDR3 residues: CASSYSIQGGYGYTF. The CDR3 bases are TGTGCCAGCAGTTACTCGATACAGGGCGGCTATGGCTACACCTTC.

The sample holds a few counts of this clone. The chain has TRBV2 and TRBJ2-7, with 7 bases matching TRBD1. V gave up 4 bases and J gave up 4 bases; unmatched junction bases: 7. This CDR3 region has 14 residues. Germline V gene sequence: CDR1 SNHLY, CDR2 FYNNEI. The CDR3 loop is CASSVRTGPYEQYF. The CDR3, as DNA: TGTGCCAGCAGTGTACGGACAGGACCTTACGAGCAGTACTTC.

This rearrangement joins TRBV7-9 to TRBJ2-2; the D is unclear. CDR1 and CDR2 (germline): SEHNR, FQNEAQ (reference sequence). With 3 bases removed from V and 0 bases from J, the gap between germline ends came to 5 bases. This CDR3 has 14 residues. CDR3 nucleotides: TGTGCCAGCAGCTTTAATCCGAACACCGGGGAGCTGTTTTTT. Translating gives CASSFNPNTGELFF.

The V gene is TRBV5-1, the J gene TRBJ2-7; perhaps TRBD2 as D (5 bases). Trimming shortened V by 4 bases and J by 5 bases, and 16 bases separated the two germline ends. The CDR3 totals 14 residues. Germline values: CDR1 SGHRS, CDR2 YFSETQ. CDR3 nucleotides: TGCGCCAGCAGCGATCTAGGAGGCGCGCACGAGCAGTACTTC. This gives the protein CASSDLGGAHEQYF.

The V gene is TRBV6-5, the J gene TRBJ2-7; 7 nucleotides match TRBD1. This CDR3 spans 13 amino acids. Germline CDR1 MNHEY, CDR2 SVGAGI. V shed 6 bases and J 5 bases; nucleotides not matched to a gene: 7. This CDR3 reads CASRETGTNEQYF. The CDR3 DNA reads TGTGCCAGCAGAGAGACAGGGACCAACGAGCAGTACTTC.

The V gene is TRBV5-6, the J gene TRBJ1-2; the match to TRBD1 covers 7 bases. This CDR3 has 17 residues. Unmatched junction bases numbered 11, after V lost 3 bases and J lost 0 bases. Looked up from germline, CDR1 is SGHDT and CDR2 is YYEEEE. The CDR3 protein is CASSYRTGRPTNYGYTF. The CDR3 bases are TGTGCCAGCAGCTACCGGACAGGAAGGCCAACTAACTATGGCTACACCTTC.

The chain has TRBV30 and TRBJ2-5; D is possibly TRBD2 (5 bases). V was shortened by 2 bases and J by 5 bases, with 6 bases between the two germline ends. CDR1 is GTSNPN and CDR2 is SVGIG in the germline V gene (reference sequence). This CDR3 comprises 11 residues. CDR3 loop: CAWSRGETQYF. The DNA for the CDR3 is TGTGCCTGGAGTCGCGGGGAGACCCAGTACTTC. The whole variable domain, filled in from reference TRBV30 and TRBJ2-5, reads SQTIHQWPATLVQPVGSPLSLECTVEGTSNPNLYWYRQAAGRGLQLLFYSVGIGQISSEVPQNLSASRPQDRQFILSSKKLLLSDSGFYLCAWSRGETQYFGPGTRLLVL.

The rearrangement joins TRBV10-3 to TRBJ1-2; D unresolved. The CDR3 extends over 14 amino acids. Trimming removed 3 bases from V and 5 bases from J, with 13 bases in between. Per germline, CDR1 ENHRY and CDR2 SYGVKD. The CDR3 DNA reads TGTGCCATCAGTGATTCTCCTTATTCTTATGGCTACACCTTC. This encodes CAISDSPYSYGYTF.

This rearrangement joins TRBV30 to TRBJ2-7; 13 nucleotides align to TRBD2. The trim removed 0 bases at V and 6 bases at J, leaving 17 bases unmatched. The CDR3 runs to 19 residues. Germline loops: CDR1 GTSNPN, CDR2 SVGIG (reference sequence). The CDR3 spells CAWSVLRGRTSGGRTEQYF. The CDR3 nucleotides are TGTGCCTGGAGTGTACTCCGTGGAAGGACTAGCGGGGGCCGGACCGAGCAGTACTTC.

V is TRBV5-4 and J is TRBJ1-1; D perhaps matches TRBD1 (6 bases). This CDR3 spans 15 amino acids. Looked up from germline, CDR1 is SGHNT and CDR2 is YYREEE (reference sequence). V gave up 4 bases and J gave up 7 bases, with 20 bases separating them. This chain's CDR3 is CASSLAGGRRGEAFF. The CDR3 coding sequence is TGTGCCAGCAGCCTGGCGGGGGGGCGAAGAGGTGAAGCTTTCTTT.